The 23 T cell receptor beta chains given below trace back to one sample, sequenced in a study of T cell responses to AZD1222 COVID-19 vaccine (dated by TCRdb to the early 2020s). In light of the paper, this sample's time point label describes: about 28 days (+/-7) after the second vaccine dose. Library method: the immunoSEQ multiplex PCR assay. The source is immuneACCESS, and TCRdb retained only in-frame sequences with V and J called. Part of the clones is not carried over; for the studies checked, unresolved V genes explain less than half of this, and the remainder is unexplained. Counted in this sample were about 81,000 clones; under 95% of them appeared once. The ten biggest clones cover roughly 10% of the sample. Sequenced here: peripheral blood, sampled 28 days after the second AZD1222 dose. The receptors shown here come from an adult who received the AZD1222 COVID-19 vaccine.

The CDR3 spells CASKADRANYGYTF. The CDR3 DNA is TGTGCCAGCAAGGCGGACAGGGCTAACTATGGCTACACCTTC. V is TRBV2 and J is TRBJ1-2; 8 nucleotides line up with TRBD1. Germline V gives CDR1 SNHLY, CDR2 FYNNEI. The CDR3 is made up of 14 amino acids. Trimming took 7 bases from V and 0 from J; bases not matched to a gene: 4.

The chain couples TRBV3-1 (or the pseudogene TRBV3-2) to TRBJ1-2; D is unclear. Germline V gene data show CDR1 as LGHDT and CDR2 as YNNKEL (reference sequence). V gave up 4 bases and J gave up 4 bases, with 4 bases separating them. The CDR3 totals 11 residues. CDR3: CASSRSYGYTF. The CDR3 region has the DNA TGTGCCAGCAGCCGATCCTATGGCTACACCTTC.

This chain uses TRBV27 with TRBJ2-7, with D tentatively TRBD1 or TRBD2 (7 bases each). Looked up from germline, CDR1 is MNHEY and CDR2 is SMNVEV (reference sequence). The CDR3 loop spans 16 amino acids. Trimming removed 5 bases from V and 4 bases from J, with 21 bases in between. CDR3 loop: CASSPAGGEVFYEQYF. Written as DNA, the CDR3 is TGTGCCAGCAGTCCGGCAGGGGGGGAGGTATTTTACGAGCAGTACTTC.

In nucleotides, the CDR3 is TGTGCCAGCAGCCAACATCGCGGGGTCGGCACAGATACGCAGTATTTT. Protein product: CASSQHRGVGTDTQYF. This chain links TRBV14 with TRBJ2-3; D might be TRBD2 (6 bases). The CDR3 has 16 amino acids. The germline V gene has CDR1 SGHDN and CDR2 FVKESK. V lost 2 bases and J lost 1, with 13 bases in between.

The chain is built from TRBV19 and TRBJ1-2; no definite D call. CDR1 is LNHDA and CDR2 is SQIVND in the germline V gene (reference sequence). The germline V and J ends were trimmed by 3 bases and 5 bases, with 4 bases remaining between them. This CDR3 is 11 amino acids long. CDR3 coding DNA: TGTGCCAGTAGTATGTGGTATGGCTACACCTTC. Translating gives CASSMWYGYTF.

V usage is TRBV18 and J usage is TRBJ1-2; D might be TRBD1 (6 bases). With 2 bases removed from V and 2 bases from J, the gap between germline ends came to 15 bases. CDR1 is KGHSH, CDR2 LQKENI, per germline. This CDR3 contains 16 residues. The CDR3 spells CASSPGSPGQNYGYTF. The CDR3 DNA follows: TGTGCCAGCTCACCAGGTTCGCCAGGACAGAACTATGGCTACACCTTC.

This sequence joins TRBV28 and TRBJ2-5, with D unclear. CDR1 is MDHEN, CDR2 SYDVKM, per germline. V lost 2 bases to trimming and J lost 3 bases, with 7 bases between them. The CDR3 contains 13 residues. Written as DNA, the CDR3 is TGTGCCAGCAGTTTAGAAGCAGAAGAGACCCAGTACTTC. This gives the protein CASSLEAEETQYF. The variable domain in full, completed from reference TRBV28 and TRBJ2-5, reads DVKVTQSSRYLVKRTGEKVFLECVQDMDHENMFWYRQDPGLGLRLIYFSYDVKMKEKGDIPEGYSVSREKKERFSLILESASTNQTSMYLCASSLEAEETQYFGPGTRLLVL.

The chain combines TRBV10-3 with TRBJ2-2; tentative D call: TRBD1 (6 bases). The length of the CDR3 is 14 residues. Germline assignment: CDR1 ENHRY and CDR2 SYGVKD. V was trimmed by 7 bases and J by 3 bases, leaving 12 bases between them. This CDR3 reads CAIKRTADTGELFF. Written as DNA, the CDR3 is TGTGCCATCAAGCGGACAGCCGACACCGGGGAGCTGTTTTTT.

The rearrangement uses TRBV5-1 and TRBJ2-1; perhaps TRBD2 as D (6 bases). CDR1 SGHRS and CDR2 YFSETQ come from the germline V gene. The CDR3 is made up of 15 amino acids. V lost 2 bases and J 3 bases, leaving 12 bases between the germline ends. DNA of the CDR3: TGCGCCAGCAGCTTAACCGGGGGAAACTACAATGAGCAGTTCTTC. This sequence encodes CASSLTGGNYNEQFF.

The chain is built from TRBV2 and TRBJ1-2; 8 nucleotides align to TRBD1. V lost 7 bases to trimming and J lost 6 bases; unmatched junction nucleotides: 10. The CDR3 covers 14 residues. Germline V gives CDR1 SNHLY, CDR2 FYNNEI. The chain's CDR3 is CASNTRPGGDGYTF. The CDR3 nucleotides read TGTGCCAGCAACACCCGGCCAGGGGGCGATGGCTACACCTTC.

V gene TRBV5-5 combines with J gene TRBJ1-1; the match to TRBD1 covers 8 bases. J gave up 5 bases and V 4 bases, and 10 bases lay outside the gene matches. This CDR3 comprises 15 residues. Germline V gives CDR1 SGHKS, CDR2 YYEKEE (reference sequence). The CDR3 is CASSRTGQGWTEAFF. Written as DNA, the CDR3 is TGTGCCAGCAGCCGGACCGGACAGGGTTGGACTGAAGCTTTCTTT.

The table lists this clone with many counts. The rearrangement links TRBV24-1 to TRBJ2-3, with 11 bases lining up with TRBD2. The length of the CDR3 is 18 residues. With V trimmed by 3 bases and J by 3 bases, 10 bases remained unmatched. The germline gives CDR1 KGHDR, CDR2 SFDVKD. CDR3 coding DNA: TGTGCCACCAGTGATCTCCCCCTAGCGGGAGGCTCTACAGATACGCAGTATTTT. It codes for CATSDLPLAGGSTDTQYF.

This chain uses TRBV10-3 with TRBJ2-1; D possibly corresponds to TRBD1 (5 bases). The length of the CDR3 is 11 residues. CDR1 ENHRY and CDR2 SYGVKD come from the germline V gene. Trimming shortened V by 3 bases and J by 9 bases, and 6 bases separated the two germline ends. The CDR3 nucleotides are TGTGCCATCAGTGATAGGGGTGAGCAGTTCTTC. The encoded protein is CAISDRGEQFF.

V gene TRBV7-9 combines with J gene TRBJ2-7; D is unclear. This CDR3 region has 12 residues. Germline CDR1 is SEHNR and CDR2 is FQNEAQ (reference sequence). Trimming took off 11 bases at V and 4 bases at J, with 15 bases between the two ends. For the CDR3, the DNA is TGTGCCTCCCTGGGATTATCGTACGAGCAGTACTTC. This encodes CASLGLSYEQYF. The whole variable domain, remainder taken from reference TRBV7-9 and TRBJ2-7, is DTGVSQNPRHKITKRGQNVTFRCDPISEHNRLYWYRQTLGQGPEFLTYFQNEAQLEKSRLLSDRFSAERPKGSFSTLEIQRTEQGDSAMYLCASLGLSYEQYFGPGTRLTVT.

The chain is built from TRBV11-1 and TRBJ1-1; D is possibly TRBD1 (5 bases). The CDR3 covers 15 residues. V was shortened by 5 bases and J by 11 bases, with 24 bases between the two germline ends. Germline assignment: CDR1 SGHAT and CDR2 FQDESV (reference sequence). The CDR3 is CASSLRQNLNSGAFF. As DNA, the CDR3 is TGTGCCAGCAGCCTCCGACAGAACCTTAATTCGGGGGCTTTCTTT.

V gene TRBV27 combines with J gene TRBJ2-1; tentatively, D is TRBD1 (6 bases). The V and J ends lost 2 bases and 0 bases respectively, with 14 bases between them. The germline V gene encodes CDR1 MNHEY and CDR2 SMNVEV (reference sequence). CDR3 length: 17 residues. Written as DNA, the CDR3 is TGTGCCAGCAGTTTAGGGACAACAGGCAGCTCCTACAATGAGCAGTTCTTC. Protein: CASSLGTTGSSYNEQFF.

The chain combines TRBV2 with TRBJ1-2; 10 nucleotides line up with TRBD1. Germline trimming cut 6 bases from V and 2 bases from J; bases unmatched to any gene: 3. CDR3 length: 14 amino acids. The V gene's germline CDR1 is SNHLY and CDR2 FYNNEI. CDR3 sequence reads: CASRGDRGNYGYTF. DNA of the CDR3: TGTGCCAGCAGGGGGGACAGGGGAAACTATGGCTACACCTTC.

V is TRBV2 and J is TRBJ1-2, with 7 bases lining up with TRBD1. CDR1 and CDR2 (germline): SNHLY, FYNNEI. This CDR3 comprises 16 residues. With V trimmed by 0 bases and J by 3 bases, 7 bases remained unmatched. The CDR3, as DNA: TGTGCCAGCAGTGAAGCGGGCCGACAGGGAGACTATGGCTACACCTTC. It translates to CASSEAGRQGDYGYTF.

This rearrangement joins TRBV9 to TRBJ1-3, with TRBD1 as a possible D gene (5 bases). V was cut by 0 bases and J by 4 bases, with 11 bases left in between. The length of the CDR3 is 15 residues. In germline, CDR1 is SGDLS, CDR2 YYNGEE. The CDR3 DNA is TGTGCCAGCAGCGTAGCCTATGGGGGGGGAAACACCATATATTTT. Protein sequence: CASSVAYGGGNTIYF. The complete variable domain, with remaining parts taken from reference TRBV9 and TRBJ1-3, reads DSGVTQTPKHLITATGQRVTLRCSPRSGDLSVYWYQQSLDQGLQFLIQYYNGEERAKGNILERFSAQQFPDLHSELNLSSLELGDSALYFCASSVAYGGGNTIYFGEGSWLTVV.

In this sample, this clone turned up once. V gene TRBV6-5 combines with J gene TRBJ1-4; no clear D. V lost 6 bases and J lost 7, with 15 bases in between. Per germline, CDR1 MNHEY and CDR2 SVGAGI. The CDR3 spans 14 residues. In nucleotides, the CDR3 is TGTGCCAGCAGACTCGTACAACTAAGTGAAAAACTGTTTTTT. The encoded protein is CASRLVQLSEKLFF.

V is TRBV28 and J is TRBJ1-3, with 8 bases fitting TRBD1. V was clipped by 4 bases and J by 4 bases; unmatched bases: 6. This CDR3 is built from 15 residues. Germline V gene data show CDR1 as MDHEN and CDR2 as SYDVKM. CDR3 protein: CASSSRTGPGNTIYF. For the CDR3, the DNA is TGTGCCAGCAGTTCTCGGACAGGGCCAGGAAACACCATATATTTT.

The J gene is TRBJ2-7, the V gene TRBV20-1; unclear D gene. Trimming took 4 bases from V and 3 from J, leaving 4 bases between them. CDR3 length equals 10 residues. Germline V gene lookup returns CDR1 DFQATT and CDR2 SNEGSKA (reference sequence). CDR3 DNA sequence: TGCAGTGCTACAGACTACGAGCAGTACTTC. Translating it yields CSATDYEQYF.

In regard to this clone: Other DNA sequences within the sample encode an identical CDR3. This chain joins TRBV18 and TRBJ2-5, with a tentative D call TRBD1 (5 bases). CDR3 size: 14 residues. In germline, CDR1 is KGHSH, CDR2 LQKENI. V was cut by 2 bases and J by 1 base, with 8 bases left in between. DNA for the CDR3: TGTGCCAGCTCACCAAGAACAGGCCAAGAGACCCAGTACTTC. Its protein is CASSPRTGQETQYF.